This T cell receptor (beta chain) is drawn from a study of blood T cell repertoires in COVID-19. As for the study in general: COVID-19 samples from acute and convalescent phases originated in the United States, Italy and Spain. T cells, B-cell-depleted T cells, or PBMCs provided the cDNA or gDNA that served as material.

Clones were sequenced by immunoSEQ multiplex PCR, and TCRdb holds only the in-frame ones, with some missing. The table has approximately 140,000 clones, 70% to 90% seen once. This CDR3 comprises 13 residues. CDR1 and CDR2 (germline): SGHRS, YFSETQ. Trimming removed 1 base from V and 6 bases from J, with 9 bases in between. This clone appeared once. Sequencing used peripheral blood. V is TRBV5-1 and J is TRBJ2-3; D not resolved. The sequence came from an older woman with acute or convalescent COVID-19. The CDR3 DNA is TGCGCCAGCAGCTTGATCGGGTTGGATACGCAGTATTTT. Its protein is CASSLIGLDTQYF.